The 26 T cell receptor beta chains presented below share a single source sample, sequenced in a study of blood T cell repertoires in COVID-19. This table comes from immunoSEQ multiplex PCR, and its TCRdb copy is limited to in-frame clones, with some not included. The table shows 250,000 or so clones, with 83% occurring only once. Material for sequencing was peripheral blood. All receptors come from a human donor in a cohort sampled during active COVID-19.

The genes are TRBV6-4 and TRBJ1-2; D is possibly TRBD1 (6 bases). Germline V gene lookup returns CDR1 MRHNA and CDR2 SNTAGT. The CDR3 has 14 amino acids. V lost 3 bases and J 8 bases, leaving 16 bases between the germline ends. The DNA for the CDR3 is TGTGCCAGCAGTGAAGGCACAGGGCCGGGGGGCTACACCTTC. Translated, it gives CASSEGTGPGGYTF.

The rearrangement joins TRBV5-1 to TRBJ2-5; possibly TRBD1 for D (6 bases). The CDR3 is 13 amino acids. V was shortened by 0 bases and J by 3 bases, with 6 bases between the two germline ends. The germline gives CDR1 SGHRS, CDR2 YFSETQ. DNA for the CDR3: TGCGCCAGCAGCTTGGACAGGGAAGAGACCCAGTACTTC. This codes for CASSLDREETQYF.

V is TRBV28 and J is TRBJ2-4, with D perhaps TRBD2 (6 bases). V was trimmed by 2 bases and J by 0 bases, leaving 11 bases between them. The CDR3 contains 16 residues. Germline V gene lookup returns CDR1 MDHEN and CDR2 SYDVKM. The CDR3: CASSLLATLAKNIQYF. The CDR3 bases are TGTGCCAGCAGTTTACTAGCGACCCTAGCCAAAAACATTCAGTACTTC.

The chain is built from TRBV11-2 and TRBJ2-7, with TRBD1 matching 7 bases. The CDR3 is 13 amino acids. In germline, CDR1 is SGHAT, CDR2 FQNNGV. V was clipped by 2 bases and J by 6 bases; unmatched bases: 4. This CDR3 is CASSLKGDSEQYF. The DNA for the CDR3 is TGTGCCAGCAGCTTAAAGGGGGACAGCGAGCAGTACTTC.

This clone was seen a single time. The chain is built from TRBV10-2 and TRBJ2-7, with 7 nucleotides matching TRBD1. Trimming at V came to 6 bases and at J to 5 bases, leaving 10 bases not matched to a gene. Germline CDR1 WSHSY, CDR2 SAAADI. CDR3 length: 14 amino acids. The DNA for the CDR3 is TGCGCCAGCAGACCAGACAGGGTACCCAACGAGCAGTACTTC. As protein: CASRPDRVPNEQYF.

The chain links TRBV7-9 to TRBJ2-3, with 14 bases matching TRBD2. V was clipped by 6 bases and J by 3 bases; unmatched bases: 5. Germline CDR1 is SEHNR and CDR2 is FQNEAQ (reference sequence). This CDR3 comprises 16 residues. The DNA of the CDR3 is TGTGCCAGCAGGTTCGGACTAGCGGGAGGAACAGATACGCAGTATTTT. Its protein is CASRFGLAGGTDTQYF.

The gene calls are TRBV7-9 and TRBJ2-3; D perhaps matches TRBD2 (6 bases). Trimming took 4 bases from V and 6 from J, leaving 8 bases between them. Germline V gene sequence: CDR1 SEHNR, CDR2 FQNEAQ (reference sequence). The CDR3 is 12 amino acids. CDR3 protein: CASSSAGDTQYF. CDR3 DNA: TGTGCCAGCAGCTCTGCGGGGGATACGCAGTATTTT.

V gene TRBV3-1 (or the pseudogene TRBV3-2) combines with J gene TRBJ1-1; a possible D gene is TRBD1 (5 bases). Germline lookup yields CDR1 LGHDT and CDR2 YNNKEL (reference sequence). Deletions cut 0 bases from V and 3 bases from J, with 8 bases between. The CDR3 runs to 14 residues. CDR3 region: CASSQDPGYTEAFF. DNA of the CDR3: TGTGCCAGCAGCCAAGACCCAGGGTACACTGAAGCTTTCTTT.

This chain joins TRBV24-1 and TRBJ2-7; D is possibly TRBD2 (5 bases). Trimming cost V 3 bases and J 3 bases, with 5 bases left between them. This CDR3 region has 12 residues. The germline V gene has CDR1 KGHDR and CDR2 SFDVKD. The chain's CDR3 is CATSDGSYEQYF. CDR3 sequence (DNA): TGTGCCACCAGTGATGGGAGCTACGAGCAGTACTTC.

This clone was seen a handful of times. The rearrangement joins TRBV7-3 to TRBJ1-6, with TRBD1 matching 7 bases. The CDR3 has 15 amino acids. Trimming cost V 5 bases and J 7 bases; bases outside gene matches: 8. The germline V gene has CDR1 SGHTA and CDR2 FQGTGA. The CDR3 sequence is CASSTGAGRNSPLHF. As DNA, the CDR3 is TGTGCCAGCAGCACAGGGGCAGGGAGAAATTCACCCCTCCACTTT.

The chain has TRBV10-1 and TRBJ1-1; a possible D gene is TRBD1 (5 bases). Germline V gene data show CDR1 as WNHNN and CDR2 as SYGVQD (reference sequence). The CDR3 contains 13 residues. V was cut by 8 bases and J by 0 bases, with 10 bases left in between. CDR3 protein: CASSGGLNTEAFF. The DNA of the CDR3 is TGCGCCAGCTCGGGGGGGTTGAACACTGAAGCTTTCTTT.

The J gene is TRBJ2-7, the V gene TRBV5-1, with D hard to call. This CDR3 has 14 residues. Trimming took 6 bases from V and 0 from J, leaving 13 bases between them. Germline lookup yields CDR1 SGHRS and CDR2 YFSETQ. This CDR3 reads CASNPSGSSYEQYF. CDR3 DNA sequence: TGCGCCAGCAACCCATCGGGTAGCTCCTACGAGCAGTACTTC.

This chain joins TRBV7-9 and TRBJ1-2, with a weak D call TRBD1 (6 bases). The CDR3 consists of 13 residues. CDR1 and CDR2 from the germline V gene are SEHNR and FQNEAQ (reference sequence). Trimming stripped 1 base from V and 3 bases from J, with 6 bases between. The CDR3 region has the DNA TGTGCCAGCAGCTTAGGGACAGACTATGGCTACACCTTC. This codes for CASSLGTDYGYTF.

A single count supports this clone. For the CDR3, the DNA is TGTGCCAGCAGCCCATCGCTAATGGTCTCCTACAATGAGCAGTTCTTC. It translates to CASSPSLMVSYNEQFF. The rearrangement joins TRBV11-2 to TRBJ2-1; D gene unclear. The V gene lost 5 bases and the J gene lost 0 bases, with 14 bases spanning the gap. Germline V gives CDR1 SGHAT, CDR2 FQNNGV. This CDR3 spans 16 amino acids.

The CDR3 nucleotides read TGTGCCAGCAGCTTCCGAACTAGTCGCACAGATACGCAGTATTTT. Its protein product is CASSFRTSRTDTQYF. J is TRBJ2-3 and V is TRBV7-2; TRBD2 might be the D (5 bases). The CDR3 is 15 amino acids. CDR1 is SGHTA, CDR2 FQGNSA, per germline. V was clipped by 3 bases and J by 1 base, with 11 bases between them.

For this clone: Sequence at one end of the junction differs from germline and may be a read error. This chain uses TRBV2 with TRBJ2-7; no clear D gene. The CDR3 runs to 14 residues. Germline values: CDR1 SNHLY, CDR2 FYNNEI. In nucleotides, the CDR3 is TGTGTCAGCAGTGAATCGCTGAGTTGGTACGAGCAGTACTTC. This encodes CVSSESLSWYEQYF.

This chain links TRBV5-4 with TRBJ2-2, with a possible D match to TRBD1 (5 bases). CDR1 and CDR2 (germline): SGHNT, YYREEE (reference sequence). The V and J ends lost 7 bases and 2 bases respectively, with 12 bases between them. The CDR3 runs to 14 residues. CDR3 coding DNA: TGTGCCAGCCGCGGCAGGGTTAACACCGGGGAGCTGTTTTTT. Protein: CASRGRVNTGELFF.

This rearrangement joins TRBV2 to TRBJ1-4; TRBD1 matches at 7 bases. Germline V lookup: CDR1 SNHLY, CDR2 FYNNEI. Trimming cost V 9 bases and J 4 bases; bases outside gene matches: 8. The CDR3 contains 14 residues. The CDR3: CASRGTVLNEKLFF. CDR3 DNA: TGTGCCAGTAGGGGGACAGTACTTAATGAAAAACTGTTTTTT. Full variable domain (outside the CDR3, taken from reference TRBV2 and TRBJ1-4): EPEVTQTPSHQVTQMGQEVILRCVPISNHLYFYWYRQILGQKVEFLVSFYNNEISEKSEIFDDQFSVERPDGSNFTLKIRSTKLEDSAMYFCASRGTVLNEKLFFGSGTQLSVL.

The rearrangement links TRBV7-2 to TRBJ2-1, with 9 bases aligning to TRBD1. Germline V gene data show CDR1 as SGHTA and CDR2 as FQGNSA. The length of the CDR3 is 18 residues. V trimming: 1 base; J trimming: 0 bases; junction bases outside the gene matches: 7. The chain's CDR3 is CASSLGWLGQGSYNEQFF. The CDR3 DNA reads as TGTGCCAGCAGCTTAGGTTGGTTGGGACAGGGCTCCTACAATGAGCAGTTCTTC.

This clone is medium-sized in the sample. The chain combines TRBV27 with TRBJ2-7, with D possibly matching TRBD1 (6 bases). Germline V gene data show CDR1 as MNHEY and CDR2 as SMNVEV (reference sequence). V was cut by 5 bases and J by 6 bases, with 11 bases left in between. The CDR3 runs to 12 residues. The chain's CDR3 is CASSLLRGEQYF. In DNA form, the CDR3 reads TGTGCCAGCAGTCTCCTCAGGGGCGAGCAGTACTTC.

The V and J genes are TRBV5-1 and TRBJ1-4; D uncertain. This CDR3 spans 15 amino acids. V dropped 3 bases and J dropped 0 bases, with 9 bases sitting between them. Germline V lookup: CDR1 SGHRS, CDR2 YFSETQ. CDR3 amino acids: CASSSNPATNEKLFF. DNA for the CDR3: TGCGCCAGCAGCTCGAACCCAGCAACTAATGAAAAACTGTTTTTT.

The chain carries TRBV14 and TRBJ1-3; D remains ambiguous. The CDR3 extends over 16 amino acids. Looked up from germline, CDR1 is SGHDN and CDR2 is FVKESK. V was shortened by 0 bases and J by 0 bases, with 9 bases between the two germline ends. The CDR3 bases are TGTGCCAGCAGCCAAGATCGGAGGACCTCTGGAAACACCATATATTTT. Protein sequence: CASSQDRRTSGNTIYF. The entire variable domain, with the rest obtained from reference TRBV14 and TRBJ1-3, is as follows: EAGVTQFPSHSVIEKGQTVTLRCDPISGHDNLYWYRRVMGKEIKFLLHFVKESKQDESGMPNNRFLAERTGGTYSTLKVQPAELEDSGVYFCASSQDRRTSGNTIYFGEGSWLTVV.

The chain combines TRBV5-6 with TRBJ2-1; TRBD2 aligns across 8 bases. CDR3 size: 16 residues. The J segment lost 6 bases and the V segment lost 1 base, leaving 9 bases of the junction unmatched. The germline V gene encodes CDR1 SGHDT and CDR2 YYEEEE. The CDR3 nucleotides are TGTGCCAGCAGCTTGTGGCTTCTAGCGGGCACCAATGAGCAGTTCTTC. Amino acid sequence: CASSLWLLAGTNEQFF.

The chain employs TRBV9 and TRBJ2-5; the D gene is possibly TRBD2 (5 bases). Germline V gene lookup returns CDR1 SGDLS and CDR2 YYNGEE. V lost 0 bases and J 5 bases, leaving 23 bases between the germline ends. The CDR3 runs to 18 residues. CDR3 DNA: TGTGCCAGCAGCGTAGAAGCACGGATTGAGCTAGCTGCGGAGACCCAGTACTTC. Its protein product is CASSVEARIELAAETQYF.

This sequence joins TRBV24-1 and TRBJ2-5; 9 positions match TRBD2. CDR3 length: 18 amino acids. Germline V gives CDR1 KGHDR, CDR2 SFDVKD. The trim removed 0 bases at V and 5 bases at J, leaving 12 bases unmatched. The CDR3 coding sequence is TGTGCCACCAGTGATTTGCGGGGTGGAGCTAGCGGGACGGAGACCCAGTACTTC. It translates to CATSDLRGGASGTETQYF.

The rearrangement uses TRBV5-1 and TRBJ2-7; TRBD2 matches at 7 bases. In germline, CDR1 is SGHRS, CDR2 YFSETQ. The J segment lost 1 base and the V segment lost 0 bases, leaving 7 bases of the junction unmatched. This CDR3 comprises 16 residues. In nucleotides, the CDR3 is TGCGCCAGCAGCTTGGAAACGGGGGGATCATCCTACGAGCAGTACTTC. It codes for CASSLETGGSSYEQYF.